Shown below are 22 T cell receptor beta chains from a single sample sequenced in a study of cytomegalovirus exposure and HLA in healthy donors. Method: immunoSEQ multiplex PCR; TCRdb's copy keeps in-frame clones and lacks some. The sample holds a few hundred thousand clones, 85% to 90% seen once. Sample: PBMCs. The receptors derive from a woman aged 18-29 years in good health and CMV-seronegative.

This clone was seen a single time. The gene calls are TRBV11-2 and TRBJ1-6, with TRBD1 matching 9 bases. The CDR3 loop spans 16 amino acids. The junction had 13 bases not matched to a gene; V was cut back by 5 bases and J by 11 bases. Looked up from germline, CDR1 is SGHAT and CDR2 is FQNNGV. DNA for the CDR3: TGTGCCAGCAGCCCCCGGGACAGGGAGTCTTTTACACCCCTCCACTTT. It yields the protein CASSPRDRESFTPLHF.

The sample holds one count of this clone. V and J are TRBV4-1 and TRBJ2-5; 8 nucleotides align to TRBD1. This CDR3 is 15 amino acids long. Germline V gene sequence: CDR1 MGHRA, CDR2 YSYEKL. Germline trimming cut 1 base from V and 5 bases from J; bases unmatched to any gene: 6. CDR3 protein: CASSQAQGAWETQYF. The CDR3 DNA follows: TGCGCCAGCAGCCAAGCCCAGGGGGCTTGGGAGACCCAGTACTTC.

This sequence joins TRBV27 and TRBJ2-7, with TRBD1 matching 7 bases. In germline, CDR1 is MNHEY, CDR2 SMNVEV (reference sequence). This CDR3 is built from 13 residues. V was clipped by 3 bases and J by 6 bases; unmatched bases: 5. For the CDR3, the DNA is TGTGCCAGCAGTTTCGACAGGGTGAGCGAGCAGTACTTC. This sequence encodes CASSFDRVSEQYF.

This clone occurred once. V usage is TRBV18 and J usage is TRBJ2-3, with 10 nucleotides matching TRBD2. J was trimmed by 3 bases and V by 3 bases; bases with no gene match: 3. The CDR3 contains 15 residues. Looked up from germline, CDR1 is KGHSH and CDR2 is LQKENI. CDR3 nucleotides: TGTGCCAGCTCACCTACTAGCGGGGATACAGATACGCAGTATTTT. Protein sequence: CASSPTSGDTDTQYF.

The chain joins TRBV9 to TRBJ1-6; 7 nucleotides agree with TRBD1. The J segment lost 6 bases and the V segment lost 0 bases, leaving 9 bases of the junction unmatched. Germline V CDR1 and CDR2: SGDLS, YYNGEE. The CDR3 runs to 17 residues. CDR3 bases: TGTGCCAGCAGCGTAGAGGGGGGACAGTACACTAATTCACCCCTCCACTTT. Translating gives CASSVEGGQYTNSPLHF.

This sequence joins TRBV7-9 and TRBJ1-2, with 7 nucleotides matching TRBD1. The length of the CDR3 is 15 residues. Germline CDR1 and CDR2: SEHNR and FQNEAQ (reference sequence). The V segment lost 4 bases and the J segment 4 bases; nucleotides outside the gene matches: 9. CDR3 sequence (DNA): TGTGCCAGCAGCTCTTATGGGACAGAACTCTATGGCTACACCTTC. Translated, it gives CASSSYGTELYGYTF.

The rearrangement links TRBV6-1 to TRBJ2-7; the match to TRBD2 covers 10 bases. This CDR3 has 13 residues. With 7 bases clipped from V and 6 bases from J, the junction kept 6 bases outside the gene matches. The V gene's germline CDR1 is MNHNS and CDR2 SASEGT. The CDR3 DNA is TGTGCCAGCAATAGCGGGGGGTATACCGAGCAGTACGTC. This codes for CASNSGGYTEQYV.

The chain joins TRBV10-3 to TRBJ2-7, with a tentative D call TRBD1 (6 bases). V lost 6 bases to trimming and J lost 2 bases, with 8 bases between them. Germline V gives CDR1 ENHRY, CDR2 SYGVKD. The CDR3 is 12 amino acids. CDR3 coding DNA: TGTGCCATCAGGGACAGAACCTACGAGCAGTACTTC. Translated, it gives CAIRDRTYEQYF.

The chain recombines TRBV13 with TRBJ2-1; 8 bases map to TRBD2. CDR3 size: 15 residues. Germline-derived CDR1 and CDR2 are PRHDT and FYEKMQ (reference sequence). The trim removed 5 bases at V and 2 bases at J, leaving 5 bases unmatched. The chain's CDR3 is CASSRSGGPYNEQFF. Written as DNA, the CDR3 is TGTGCCAGCAGCCGAAGCGGGGGCCCCTACAATGAGCAGTTCTTC.

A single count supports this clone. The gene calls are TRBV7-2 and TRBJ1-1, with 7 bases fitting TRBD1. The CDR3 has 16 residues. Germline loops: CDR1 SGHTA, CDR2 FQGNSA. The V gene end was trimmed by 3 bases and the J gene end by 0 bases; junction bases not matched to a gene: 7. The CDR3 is CASSFSHRGLNTEAFF. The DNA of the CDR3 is TGTGCCAGCAGCTTTAGCCACAGGGGACTGAACACTGAAGCTTTCTTT.

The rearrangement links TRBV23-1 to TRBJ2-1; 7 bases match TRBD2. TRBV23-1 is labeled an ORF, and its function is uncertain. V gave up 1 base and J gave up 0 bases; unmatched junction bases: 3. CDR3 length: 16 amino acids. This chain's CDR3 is CASSQLGRDSYNEQFF. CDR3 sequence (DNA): TGCGCCAGCAGTCAATTGGGGAGGGACTCCTACAATGAGCAGTTCTTC.

CDR3 bases: TGTGCCAGCAGCGTCTCACCGGCTTCCGGGACAGGGAATCACGAGCAGTACTTC. This translates into CASSVSPASGTGNHEQYF. J is TRBJ2-7 and V is TRBV9; TRBD1 matches 9 bases. The CDR3 totals 18 residues. Losses at the gene ends were 2 bases for V and 5 bases for J; bases not matched to a gene: 17. Germline V CDR1 and CDR2: SGDLS, YYNGEE.

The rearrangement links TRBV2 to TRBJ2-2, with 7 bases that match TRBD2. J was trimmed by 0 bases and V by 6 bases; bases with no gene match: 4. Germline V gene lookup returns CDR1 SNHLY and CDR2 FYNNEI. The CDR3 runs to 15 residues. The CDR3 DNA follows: TGTGCCAGCAGAGAGAGCGGGGCGAACACCGGGGAGCTGTTTTTT. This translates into CASRESGANTGELFF. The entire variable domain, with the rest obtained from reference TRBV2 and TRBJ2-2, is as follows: EPEVTQTPSHQVTQMGQEVILRCVPISNHLYFYWYRQILGQKVEFLVSFYNNEISEKSEIFDDQFSVERPDGSNFTLKIRSTKLEDSAMYFCASRESGANTGELFFGEGSRLTVL.

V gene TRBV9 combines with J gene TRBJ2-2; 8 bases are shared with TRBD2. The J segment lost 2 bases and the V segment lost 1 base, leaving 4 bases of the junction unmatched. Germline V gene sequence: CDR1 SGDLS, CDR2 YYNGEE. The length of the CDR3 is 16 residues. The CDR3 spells CASSVQAGANTGELFF. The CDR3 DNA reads TGTGCCAGCAGCGTACAAGCGGGGGCAAACACCGGGGAGCTGTTTTTT.

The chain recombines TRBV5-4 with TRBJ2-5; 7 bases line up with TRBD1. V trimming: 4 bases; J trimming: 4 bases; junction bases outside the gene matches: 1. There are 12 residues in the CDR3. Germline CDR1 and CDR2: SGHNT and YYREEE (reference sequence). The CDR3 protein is CASSRDRETQYF. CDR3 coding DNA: TGTGCCAGCAGCCGGGACAGAGAGACCCAGTACTTC.

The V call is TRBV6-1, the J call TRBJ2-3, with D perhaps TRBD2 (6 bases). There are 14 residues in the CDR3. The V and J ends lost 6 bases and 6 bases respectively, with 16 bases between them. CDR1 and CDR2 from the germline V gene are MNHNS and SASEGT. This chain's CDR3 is CASRTGPSADTQYF. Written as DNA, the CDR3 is TGTGCCAGCAGGACCGGACCTAGCGCCGATACGCAGTATTTT.

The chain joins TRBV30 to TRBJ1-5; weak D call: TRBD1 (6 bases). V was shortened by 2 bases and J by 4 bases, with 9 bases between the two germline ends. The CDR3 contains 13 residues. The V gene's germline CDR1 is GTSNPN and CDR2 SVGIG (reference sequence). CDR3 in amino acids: CAWSRQANQPQHF. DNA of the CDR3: TGTGCCTGGAGTCGACAGGCAAATCAGCCCCAGCATTTT.

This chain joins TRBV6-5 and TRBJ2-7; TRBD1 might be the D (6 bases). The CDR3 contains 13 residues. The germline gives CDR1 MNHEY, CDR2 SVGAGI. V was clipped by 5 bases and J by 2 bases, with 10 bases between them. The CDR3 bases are TGTGCCAGCAGTGGACAGAACCCCTACGAGCAGTACTTC. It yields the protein CASSGQNPYEQYF.

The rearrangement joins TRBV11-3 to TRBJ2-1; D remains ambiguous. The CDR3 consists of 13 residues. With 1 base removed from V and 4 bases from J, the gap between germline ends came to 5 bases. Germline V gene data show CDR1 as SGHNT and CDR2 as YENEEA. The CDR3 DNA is TGTGCCAGCAGCTTAGGGCTTTACAATGAGCAGTTCTTC. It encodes CASSLGLYNEQFF.

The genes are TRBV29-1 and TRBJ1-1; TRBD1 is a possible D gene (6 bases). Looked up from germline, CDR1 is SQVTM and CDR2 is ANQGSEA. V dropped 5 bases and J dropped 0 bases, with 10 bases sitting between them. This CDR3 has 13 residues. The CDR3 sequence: CSVRWTVNTEAFF. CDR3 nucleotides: TGCAGCGTTCGATGGACAGTGAACACTGAAGCTTTCTTT.

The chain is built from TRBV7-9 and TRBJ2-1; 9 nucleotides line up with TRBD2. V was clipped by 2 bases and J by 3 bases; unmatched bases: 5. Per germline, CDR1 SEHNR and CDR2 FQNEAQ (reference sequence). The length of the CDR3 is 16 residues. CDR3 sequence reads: CASSLLAGALYNEQFF. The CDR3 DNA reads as TGTGCCAGCAGCTTATTAGCGGGGGCCCTCTACAATGAGCAGTTCTTC.

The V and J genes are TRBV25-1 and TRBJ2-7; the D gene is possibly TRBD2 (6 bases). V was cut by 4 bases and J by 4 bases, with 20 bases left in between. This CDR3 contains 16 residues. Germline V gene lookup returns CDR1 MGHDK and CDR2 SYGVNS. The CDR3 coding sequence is TGTGCCAGCAGTGGTTCCCCCGGGACTTCGCTGTACGAGCAGTACTTC. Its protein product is CASSGSPGTSLYEQYF.